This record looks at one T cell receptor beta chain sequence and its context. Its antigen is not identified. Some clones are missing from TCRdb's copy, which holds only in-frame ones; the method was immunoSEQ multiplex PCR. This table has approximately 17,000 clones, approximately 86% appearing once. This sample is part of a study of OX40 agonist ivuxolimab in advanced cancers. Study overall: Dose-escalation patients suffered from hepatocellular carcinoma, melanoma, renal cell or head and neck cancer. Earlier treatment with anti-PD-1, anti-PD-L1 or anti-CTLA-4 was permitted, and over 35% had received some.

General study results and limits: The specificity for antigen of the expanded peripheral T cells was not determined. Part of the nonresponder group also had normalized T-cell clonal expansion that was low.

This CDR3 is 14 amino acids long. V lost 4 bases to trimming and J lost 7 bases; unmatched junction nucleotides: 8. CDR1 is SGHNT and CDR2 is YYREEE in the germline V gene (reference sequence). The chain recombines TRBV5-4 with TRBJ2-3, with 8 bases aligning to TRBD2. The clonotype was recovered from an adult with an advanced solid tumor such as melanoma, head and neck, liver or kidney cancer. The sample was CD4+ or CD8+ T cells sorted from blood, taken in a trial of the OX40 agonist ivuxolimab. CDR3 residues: CASSSRGGPNTQYF. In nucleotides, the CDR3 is TGTGCCAGCAGCAGCCGGGGGGGGCCAAATACGCAGTATTTT.